One sample yielded the 2 T cell receptor beta chains listed below, sequenced in a study of blood T cell repertoires in COVID-19. The method was immunoSEQ multiplex PCR; TCRdb's version includes in-frame clones alone and lacks a portion of them. The sample consists of 180,000 or so clones, about 82% of them appearing once. Sequencing input: PBMCs or T cells enriched from blood (not recorded which). The receptors come from a man in his forties with acute COVID-19.

The sample holds one count of this clone. The chain links TRBV19 to TRBJ2-3; maybe TRBD1 (5 bases). The length of the CDR3 is 14 residues. V dropped 4 bases and J dropped 0 bases, with 8 bases sitting between them. CDR1 and CDR2 (germline): LNHDA, SQIVND (reference sequence). The CDR3 coding sequence is TGTGCCAGTAGTACAGGGATGAGCACAGATACGCAGTATTTT. This sequence encodes CASSTGMSTDTQYF.

In its sample, this clone was seen a few times. The chain carries TRBV9 and TRBJ1-1; 10 positions agree with TRBD1. CDR3 size: 15 residues. Germline CDR1 and CDR2: SGDLS and YYNGEE. Unmatched junction bases numbered 3, after V lost 2 bases and J lost 2 bases. The CDR3 sequence is CASSVDRGPNTEAFF. In DNA form, the CDR3 reads TGTGCCAGCAGCGTCGACAGGGGGCCCAACACTGAAGCTTTCTTT.